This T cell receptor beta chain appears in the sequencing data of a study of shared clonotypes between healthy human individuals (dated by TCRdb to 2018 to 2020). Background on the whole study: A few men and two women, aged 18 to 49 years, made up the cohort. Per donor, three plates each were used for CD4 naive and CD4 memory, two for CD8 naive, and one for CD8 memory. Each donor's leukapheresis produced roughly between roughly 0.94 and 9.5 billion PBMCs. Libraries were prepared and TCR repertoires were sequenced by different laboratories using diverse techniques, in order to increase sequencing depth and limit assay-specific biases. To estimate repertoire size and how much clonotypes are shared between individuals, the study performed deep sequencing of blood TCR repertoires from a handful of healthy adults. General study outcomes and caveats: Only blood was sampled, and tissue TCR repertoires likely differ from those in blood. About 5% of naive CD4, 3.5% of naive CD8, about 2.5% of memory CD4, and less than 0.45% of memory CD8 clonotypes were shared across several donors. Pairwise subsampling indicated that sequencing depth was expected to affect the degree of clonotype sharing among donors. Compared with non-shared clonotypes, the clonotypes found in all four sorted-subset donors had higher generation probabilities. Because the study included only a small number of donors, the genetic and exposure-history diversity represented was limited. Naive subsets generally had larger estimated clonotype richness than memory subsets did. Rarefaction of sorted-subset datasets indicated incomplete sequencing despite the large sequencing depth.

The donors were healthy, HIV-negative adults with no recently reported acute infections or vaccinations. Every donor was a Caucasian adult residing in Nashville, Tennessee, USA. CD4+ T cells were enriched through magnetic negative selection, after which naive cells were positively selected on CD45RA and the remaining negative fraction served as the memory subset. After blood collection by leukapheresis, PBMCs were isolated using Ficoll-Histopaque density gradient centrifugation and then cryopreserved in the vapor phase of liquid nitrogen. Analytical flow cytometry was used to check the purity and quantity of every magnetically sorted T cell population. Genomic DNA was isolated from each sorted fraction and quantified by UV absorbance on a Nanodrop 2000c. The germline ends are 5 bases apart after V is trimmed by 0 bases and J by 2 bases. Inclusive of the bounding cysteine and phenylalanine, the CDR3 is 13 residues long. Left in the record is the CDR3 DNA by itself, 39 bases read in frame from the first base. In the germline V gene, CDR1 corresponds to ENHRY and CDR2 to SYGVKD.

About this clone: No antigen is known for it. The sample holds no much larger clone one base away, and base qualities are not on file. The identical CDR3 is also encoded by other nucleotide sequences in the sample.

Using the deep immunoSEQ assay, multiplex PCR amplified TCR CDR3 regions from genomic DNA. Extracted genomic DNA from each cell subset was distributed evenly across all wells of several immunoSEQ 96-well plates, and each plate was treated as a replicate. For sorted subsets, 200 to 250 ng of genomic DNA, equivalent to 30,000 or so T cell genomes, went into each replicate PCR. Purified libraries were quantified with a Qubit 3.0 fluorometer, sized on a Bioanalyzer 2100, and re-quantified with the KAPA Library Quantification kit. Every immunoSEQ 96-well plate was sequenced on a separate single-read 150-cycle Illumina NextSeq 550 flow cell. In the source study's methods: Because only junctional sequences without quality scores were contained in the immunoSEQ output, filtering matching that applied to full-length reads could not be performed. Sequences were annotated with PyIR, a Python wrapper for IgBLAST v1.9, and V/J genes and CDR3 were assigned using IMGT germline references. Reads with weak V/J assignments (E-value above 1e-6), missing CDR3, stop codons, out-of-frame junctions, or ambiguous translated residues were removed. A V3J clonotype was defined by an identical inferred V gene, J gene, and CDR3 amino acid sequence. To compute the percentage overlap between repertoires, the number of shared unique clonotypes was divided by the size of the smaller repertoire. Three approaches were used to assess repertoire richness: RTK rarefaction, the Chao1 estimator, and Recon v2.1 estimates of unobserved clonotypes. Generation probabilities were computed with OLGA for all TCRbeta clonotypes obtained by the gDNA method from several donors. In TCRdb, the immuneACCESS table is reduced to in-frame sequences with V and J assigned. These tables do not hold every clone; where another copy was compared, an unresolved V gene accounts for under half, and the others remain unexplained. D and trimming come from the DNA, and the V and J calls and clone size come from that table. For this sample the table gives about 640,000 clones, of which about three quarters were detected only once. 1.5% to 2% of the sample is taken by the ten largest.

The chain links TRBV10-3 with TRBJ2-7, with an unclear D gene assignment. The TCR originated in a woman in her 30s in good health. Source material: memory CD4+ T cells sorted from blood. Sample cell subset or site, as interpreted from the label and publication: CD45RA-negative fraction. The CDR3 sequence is CAISESQTYEQYF. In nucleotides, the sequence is TGTGCCATCAGTGAGTCCCAAACCTACGAGCAGTACTTC.